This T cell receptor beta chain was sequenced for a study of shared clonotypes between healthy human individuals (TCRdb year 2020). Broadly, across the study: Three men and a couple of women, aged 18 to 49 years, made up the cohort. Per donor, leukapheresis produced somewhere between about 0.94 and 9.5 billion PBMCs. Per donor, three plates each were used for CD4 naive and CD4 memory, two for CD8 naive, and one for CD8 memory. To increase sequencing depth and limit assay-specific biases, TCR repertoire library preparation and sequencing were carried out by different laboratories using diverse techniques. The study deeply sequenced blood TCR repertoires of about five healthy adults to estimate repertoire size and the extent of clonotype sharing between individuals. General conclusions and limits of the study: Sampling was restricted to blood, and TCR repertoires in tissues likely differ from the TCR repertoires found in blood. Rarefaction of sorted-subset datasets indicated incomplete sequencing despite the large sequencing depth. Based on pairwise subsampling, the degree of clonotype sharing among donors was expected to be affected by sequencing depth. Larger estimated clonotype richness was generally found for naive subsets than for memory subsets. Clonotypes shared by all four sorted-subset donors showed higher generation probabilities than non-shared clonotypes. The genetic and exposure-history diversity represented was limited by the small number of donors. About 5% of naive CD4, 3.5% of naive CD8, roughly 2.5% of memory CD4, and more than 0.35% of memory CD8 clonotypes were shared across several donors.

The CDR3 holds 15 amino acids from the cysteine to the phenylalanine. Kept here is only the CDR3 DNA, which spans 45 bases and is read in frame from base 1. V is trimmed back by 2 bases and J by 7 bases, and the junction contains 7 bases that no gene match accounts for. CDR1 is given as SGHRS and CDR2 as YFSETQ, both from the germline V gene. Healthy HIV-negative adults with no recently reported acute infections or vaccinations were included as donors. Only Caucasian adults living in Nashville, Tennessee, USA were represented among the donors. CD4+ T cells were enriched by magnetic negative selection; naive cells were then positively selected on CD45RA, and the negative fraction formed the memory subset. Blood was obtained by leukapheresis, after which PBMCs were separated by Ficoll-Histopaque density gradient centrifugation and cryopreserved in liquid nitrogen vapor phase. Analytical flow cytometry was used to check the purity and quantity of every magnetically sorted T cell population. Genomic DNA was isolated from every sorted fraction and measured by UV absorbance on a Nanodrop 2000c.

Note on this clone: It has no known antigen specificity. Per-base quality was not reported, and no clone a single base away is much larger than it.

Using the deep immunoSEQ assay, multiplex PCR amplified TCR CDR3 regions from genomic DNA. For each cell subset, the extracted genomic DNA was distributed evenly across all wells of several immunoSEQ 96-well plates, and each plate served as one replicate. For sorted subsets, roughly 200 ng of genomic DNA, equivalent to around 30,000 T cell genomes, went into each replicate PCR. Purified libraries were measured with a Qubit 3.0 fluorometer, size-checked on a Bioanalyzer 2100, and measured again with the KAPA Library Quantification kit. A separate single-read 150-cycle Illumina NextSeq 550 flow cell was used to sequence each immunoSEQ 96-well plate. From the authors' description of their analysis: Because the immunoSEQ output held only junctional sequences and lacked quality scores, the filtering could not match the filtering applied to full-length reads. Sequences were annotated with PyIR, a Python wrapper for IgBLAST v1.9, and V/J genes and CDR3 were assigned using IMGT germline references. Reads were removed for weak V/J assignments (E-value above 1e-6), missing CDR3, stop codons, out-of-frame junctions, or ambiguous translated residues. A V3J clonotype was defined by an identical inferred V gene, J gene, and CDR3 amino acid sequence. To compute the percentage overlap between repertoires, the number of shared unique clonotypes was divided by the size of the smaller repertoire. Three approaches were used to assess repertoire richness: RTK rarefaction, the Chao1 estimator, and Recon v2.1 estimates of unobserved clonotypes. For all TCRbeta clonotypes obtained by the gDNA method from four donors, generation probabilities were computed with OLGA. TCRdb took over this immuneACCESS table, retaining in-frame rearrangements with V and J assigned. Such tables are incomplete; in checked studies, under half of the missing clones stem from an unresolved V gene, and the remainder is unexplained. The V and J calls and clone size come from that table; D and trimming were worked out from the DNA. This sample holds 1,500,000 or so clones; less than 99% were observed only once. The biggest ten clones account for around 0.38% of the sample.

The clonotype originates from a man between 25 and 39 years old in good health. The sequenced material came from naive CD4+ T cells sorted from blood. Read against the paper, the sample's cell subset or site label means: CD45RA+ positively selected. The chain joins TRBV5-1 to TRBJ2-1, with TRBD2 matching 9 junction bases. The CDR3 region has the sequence CASSFFASGINEQFF. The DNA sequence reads TGCGCCAGCAGCTTTTTTGCTAGCGGGATTAATGAGCAGTTCTTC. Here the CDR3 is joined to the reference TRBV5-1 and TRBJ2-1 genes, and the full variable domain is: KAGVTQTPRYLIKTRGQQVTLSCSPISGHRSVSWYQQTPGQGLQFLFEYFSETQRNKGNFPGRFSGRQFSNSRSEMNVSTLELGDSALYLCASSFFASGINEQFFGPGTRLTVL.